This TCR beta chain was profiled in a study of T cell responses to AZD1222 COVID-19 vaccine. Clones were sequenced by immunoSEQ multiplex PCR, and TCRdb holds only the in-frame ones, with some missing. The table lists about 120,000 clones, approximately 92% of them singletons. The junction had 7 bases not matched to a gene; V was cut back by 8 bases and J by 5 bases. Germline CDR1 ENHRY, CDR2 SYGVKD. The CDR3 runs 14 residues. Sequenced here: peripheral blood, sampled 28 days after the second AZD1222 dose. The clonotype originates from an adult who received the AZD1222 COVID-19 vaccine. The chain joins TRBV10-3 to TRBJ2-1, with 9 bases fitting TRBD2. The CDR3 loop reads CAIDRGGGNNEQFF. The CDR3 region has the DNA TGTGCCATCGATCGCGGGGGGGGAAACAATGAGCAGTTCTTC.